This T cell receptor beta chain was documented in a study of T cells in women clearing cervical HPV infection. Study overall: Controls gave blood once infection was undetectable; cases at lesion identification. Cases' blood sampling followed lesion detection by median around 150 days (90 to 200).

This CDR3 has 12 residues. Trimming removed 5 bases from V and 8 bases from J, with 10 bases in between. CDR1 and CDR2 from the germline V gene are SGHDN and FVKESK. Details on this clone: The read comes to an end 3 residues before the CDR3 does, leaving the germline J gene to fill in the end.

TCRdb's table, derived via immunoSEQ multiplex PCR, lists solely in-frame clones and lacks some. Found here are roughly 42,000 clones; the top ten clones hold approximately 1.2%. The sequence derives from a woman aged 18-69 years with a cervical HPV16 infection that either progressed to CIN3+ or cleared (not recorded which). The rearrangement links TRBV14 to TRBJ2-1; tentatively, D is TRBD2 (5 bases). Sample: blood buffy coat. This CDR3 reads CASSFSGDEQFF. The DNA read from the CDR3 is TGTGCCAGCAGCTTCAGCGGTGATGAG.